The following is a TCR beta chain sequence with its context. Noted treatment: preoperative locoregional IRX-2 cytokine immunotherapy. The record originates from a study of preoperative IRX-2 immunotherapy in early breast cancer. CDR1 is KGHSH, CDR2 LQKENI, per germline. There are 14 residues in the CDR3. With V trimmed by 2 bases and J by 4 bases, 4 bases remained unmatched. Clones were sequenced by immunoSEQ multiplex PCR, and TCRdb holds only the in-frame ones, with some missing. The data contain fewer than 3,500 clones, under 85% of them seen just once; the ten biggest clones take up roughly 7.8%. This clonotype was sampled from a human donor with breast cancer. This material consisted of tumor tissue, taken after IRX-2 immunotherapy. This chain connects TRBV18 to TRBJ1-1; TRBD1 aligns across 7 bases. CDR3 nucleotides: TGTGCCAGCTCACCAGTGGCAGGGGGCACTGAAGCTTTCTTT. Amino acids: CASSPVAGGTEAFF.